There are a few counts of the clone carrying this T cell receptor beta chain. Its antigen is as yet unknown. This entry belongs to a study of T-cell memory formation after mild COVID-19. Overall study results and limits: Pre-infection memory showed some responding clones, and this suggested that cross-reactive memory joined.

TCRdb reanalysed the 5' RACE reads using MiXCR and keeps one entry per CDR3 protein. Of 220,000 or so distinct CDR3 sequences listed, 9% to 10% are singletons. The CDR3 totals 15 residues. Per germline, CDR1 ENHRY and CDR2 SYGVKD. V was pared by 2 bases and J by 6 bases, with 13 bases between. This clonotype originated in a man between 18 and 35 years old who had mild COVID-19 (a few samples of this study predate the infection). Cell type and time point are not known. Source material: PBMCs or a T cell subset sorted from them (not recorded which). The rearrangement links TRBV10-3 to TRBJ2-2, with D possibly matching TRBD2 (5 bases). The CDR3 loop reads CAISEREMEAGELFF. The CDR3 coding sequence is TGTGCCATCAGTGAGAGGGAGATGGAGGCCGGGGAGCTGTTTTTT.